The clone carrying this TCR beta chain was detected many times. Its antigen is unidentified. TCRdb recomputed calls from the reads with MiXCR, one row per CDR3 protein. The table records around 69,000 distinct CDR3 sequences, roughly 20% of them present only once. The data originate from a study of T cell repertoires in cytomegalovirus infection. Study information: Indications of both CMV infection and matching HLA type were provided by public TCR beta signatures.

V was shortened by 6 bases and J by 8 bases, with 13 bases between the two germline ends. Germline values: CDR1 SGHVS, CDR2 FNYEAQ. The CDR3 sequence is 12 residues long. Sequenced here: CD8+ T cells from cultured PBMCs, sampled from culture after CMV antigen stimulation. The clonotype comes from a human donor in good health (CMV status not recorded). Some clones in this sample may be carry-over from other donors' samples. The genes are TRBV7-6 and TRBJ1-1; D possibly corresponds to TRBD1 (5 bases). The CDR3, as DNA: TGTGCCAGCAGTATGGGGACGGCGGAAGCTTTCTTT. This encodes CASSMGTAEAFF.